The clone carrying this TCR beta chain was observed once. Within the sample, other DNA sequences also encode this same CDR3. Trimming shortened V by 2 bases and J by 4 bases, and 9 bases separated the two germline ends. CDR3 size: 13 residues. Germline loops: CDR1 SGHRS, CDR2 YFSETQ. The sample belongs to a study of T cell changes during pregnancy in multiple sclerosis. Only in-frame clones appear in the TCRdb table, and some are missing; sequencing was by immunoSEQ multiplex PCR. Of around 100,000 clones in the sample, over 85% are singletons; the top ten hold around 1.2%. The rearrangement uses TRBV5-1 and TRBJ1-2, with D tentatively TRBD1 (5 bases). Sequenced material: peripheral blood, taken in the second trimester of pregnancy. The TCR sequence derives from a female donor with multiple sclerosis, enrolled in a pregnancy study. The CDR3 sequence is CASSFGGSYGYTF. The CDR3 nucleotides read TGCGCCAGCAGCTTCGGGGGTTCCTATGGCTACACCTTC.